This TCR beta chain is drawn from a study of spatial heterogeneity in lung cancer. Study information: The donors were 72 patients with non-small cell lung cancer that was early-stage and untreated. Averaged across combinations, each unique TCR and UMI pairing appeared more than ten times in raw reads, which were uncorrected.

The CDR3 length is 13 residues. V lost 4 bases, J lost 4 bases, and 10 bases lay in between. Germline V gives CDR1 ENHRY, CDR2 SYGVKD. Regarding the study as a whole: Whereas they appeared in blood less at follow-up, ubiquitous expanded tumor TCRs appeared there more at resection.

This clonotype was seen a few times. What it binds is unknown. One entry per CDR3 protein results from TCRdb running MiXCR on the 5' RACE reads. The profile shows 95,000 to 130,000 distinct CDR3 sequences, 9.5% to 15% of them singletons. The time point here: blood at routine non-recurrence follow-up after resection. The study sequenced unsorted whole RNA from tumor, nontumor lung or frozen PBMC. Sequencing used PBMCs, obtained at follow-up. This chain uses TRBV10-3 with TRBJ1-2; D is unresolved. This clonotype originated in a male donor with early-stage non-small cell lung cancer. The CDR3 DNA sequence: TGTGCCATCAGTGGCTTGGGAGGCTATGGCTACACCTTC. Encoded protein: CAISGLGGYGYTF.